A single sample is the source of the 10 T cell receptor beta chains below, sequenced in a study of T cell repertoires in cytomegalovirus infection. TCRdb used MiXCR to reprocess the reads, holding one entry per CDR3 protein. In the table there are about a million distinct CDR3 sequences, approximately 31% of which are singletons. Antigen specificity for these receptors is unknown. The sequencing used cultured CD8+ T cells from PBMCs, collected from culture after CMV antigen stimulation. Source of these receptors: a human donor in good health (CMV status not recorded). Some clones in this sample may be carry-over from other donors' samples.

The V and J genes are TRBV27 and TRBJ2-1; D remains unclear. This CDR3 comprises 11 residues. CDR1 is MNHEY and CDR2 is SMNVEV in the germline V gene (reference sequence). Between the trimmed V and J ends, which lost 6 bases and 9 bases, there was a span of 9 bases. The CDR3 nucleotides read TGTGCCAGCAGAGGTGGGGTTGAGCAGTTCTTC. Translated, it gives CASRGGVEQFF.

A single count supports this clonotype. Here the CDR3 reads CASSIGQISGNTIYF. The CDR3, as DNA: TGTGCCAGTAGTATCGGACAGATCTCTGGAAACACCATATATTTT. The chain carries TRBV19 and TRBJ1-3; D possibly corresponds to TRBD1 (6 bases). Per the germline V gene, CDR1 is LNHDA and CDR2 is SQIVND (reference sequence). V dropped 3 bases and J dropped 0 bases, with 9 bases sitting between them. The length of the CDR3 is 15 residues. The whole variable domain, filled in from reference TRBV19 and TRBJ1-3, reads DGGITQSPKYLFRKEGQNVTLSCEQNLNHDAMYWYRQDPGQGLRLIYYSQIVNDFQKGDIAEGYSVSREKKESFPLTVTSAQKNPTAFYLCASSIGQISGNTIYFGEGSWLTVV.

The chain recombines TRBV6-2 or TRBV6-3 with TRBJ1-1; D call uncertain. The CDR3 totals 13 residues. The germline V gene encodes CDR1 MNHEY and CDR2 SVGEGT. Deletions cut 2 bases from V and 8 bases from J, with 12 bases between. CDR3 loop: CASSYPSWAEAFF. The CDR3 DNA sequence: TGTGCCAGCAGTTACCCGAGCTGGGCCGAAGCTTTCTTT.

The chain joins TRBV10-1 to TRBJ1-6; TRBD1 matches at 7 bases. V trimming: 5 bases; J trimming: 9 bases; junction bases outside the gene matches: 7. The CDR3 runs to 14 residues. The germline CDR1 and CDR2 sequences are WNHNN and SYGVQD (reference sequence). DNA for the CDR3: TGCGCCAGCAGTACCGGGACAGACGGTTCACCCCTCCACTTT. It yields the protein CASSTGTDGSPLHF.

This clonotype showed up just once. The chain combines TRBV18 with TRBJ2-7; D gene ambiguous. CDR1 is KGHSH and CDR2 is LQKENI in the germline V gene. The CDR3 consists of 12 residues. V was clipped by 3 bases and J by 4 bases, with 7 bases between them. The CDR3 spells CASSPTEYEQYV. The CDR3 DNA reads TGTGCCAGCTCACCGACGGAATACGAGCAGTACGTC.

This CDR3 reads CASSFRQGFHKNIQYF. The CDR3 region has the DNA TGTGCCAGCAGTTTTCGGCAGGGGTTCCATAAAAACATTCAGTACTTC. The J gene is TRBJ2-4, the V gene TRBV28, with a weak D call TRBD1 (6 bases). CDR3 length equals 16 residues. The germline V gene has CDR1 MDHEN and CDR2 SYDVKM. The V gene lost 3 bases and the J gene lost 4 bases, with 16 bases spanning the gap.

The chain has TRBV7-2 and TRBJ1-1; D remains ambiguous. The germline CDR1 and CDR2 sequences are SGHTA and FQGNSA. CDR3 length: 14 residues. V was cut by 4 bases and J by 0 bases, with 9 bases left in between. CDR3: CASSWPLMNTEAFF. CDR3 DNA sequence: TGTGCCAGCAGCTGGCCCTTAATGAACACTGAAGCTTTCTTT.

The genes are TRBV25-1 and TRBJ2-1; D is unresolved. In germline, CDR1 is MGHDK, CDR2 SYGVNS. Trimming stripped 6 bases from V and 10 bases from J, with 13 bases between. This CDR3 has 12 residues. For the CDR3, the DNA is TGTGCCAGCAGAAGACTGTACGAGGAGCAGTTCTTC. Its protein product is CASRRLYEEQFF.

The rearrangement joins TRBV15 to TRBJ1-2, with D perhaps TRBD1 (6 bases). The V gene's germline CDR1 is LNHNV and CDR2 YYDKDF (reference sequence). The V gene lost 7 bases and the J gene lost 9 bases, with 15 bases spanning the gap. The CDR3 runs to 12 residues. The CDR3 region is CATTKDSLRYTF. DNA for the CDR3: TGTGCCACCACCAAGGACAGCCTCCGCTACACCTTC.

In this sample, this clonotype turned up a few times. V is TRBV12-3 or TRBV12-4 and J is TRBJ2-2; no firm D call. The CDR3 sequence is 14 residues long. V shed 3 bases and J shed 3 bases, with 8 bases lying between them. The CDR3 loop reads CASSLVLYTGELFF. CDR3 nucleotide sequence: TGTGCCAGCAGTTTGGTACTATACACCGGGGAGCTGTTTTTT.